This is a list of T cell receptor beta chains from one sample in a study of monozygotic twins with inflammatory bowel disease. TCRdb re-called the 5' RACE reads and catalogs CDR3 proteins one per entry, DNA excluded. Its table lists 200,000 to 250,000 distinct CDR3 sequences. The sequenced sample was blood. Receptors were obtained from a human donor with ulcerative colitis or Crohn's disease, or a healthy co-twin of an affected twin (not recorded which). Both conserved end residues are part of each CDR3.

j_gene,v_gene,CDR3aa
TRBJ1-3,TRBV6-6,CASSLGQGGNTIYF
TRBJ1-1,TRBV4-3,CASSQVMVGGTEAFF
TRBJ2-2,TRBV10-3,CAISERTANTGELFF
TRBJ1-1,TRBV6-2/TRBV6-3,CASRLGTGIEAFF
TRBJ2-5,TRBV6-2/TRBV6-3,CASSPATQETQYF
TRBJ2-1,TRBV10-3,CATTGGSYNEQFF
TRBJ2-7,TRBV4-2,CASSQQALSGAAYEQYF
TRBJ2-7,TRBV20-1,CSAAGATTGEQYF
TRBJ2-1,TRBV5-1,CASSLIASGLYEQFF
TRBJ2-2,TRBV5-1,CASTPQGGGGTGELFF
TRBJ1-1,TRBV27,CASRQLLNTEAFF
TRBJ2-7,TRBV3-1,CASSQARVGYEQYF
TRBJ2-7,TRBV5-1,CASSFGLVLYEQYF
TRBJ2-1,TRBV30,CAWNGYNEQFF
TRBJ2-3,TRBV5-1,CASSWGQSGDTQYF
TRBJ1-4,TRBV11-2,CASSLGVPVGEKLFF
TRBJ2-1,TRBV7-9,CASSRAPGEQFF
TRBJ2-1,TRBV7-3,CASSLSGGPYNEQFF
TRBJ1-6,TRBV6-5,CASSYPVREFNSPLHF
TRBJ2-3,TRBV6-5,CASSYYAGSSTDTQYF
TRBJ2-3,TRBV5-1,CASSPGTTSTDTQYF
TRBJ2-7,TRBV5-1,CASSAEGMPYEQYF
TRBJ1-1,TRBV20-1,CSARSIEGLKAFF
TRBJ2-3,TRBV7-3,CASSLSYRGTDTQYF
TRBJ2-7,TRBV6-5,CASSYSIQGAYEQYF
TRBJ2-3,TRBV5-1,CASSPDNSGATDTQYF
TRBJ2-2,TRBV29-1,CSVQPGQNTGELFF
TRBJ1-4,TRBV19,CASSGSDGNVKLFF
TRBJ1-1,TRBV5-1,CASGEGFEAFF
TRBJ2-2,TRBV6-2/TRBV6-3,CASSYFIGGRGELFF
TRBJ1-1,TRBV3-1,CASSRAGRTEAFF
TRBJ1-6,TRBV5-1,CASSLGNSPLHF
TRBJ1-5,TRBV19,CASSMVPVRSQPQHF
TRBJ1-1,TRBV7-9,CASSHPGTGVGTEAFF
TRBJ2-1,TRBV5-1,CASSRGLGLGRNEQFF
TRBJ1-2,TRBV7-2,CASSLTYPGGYTF
TRBJ2-3,TRBV11-3,CASSGSGGAGTQYF
TRBJ1-5,TRBV6-5,CASSYGAGTNQPQHF
TRBJ1-1,TRBV5-5,CASSLDVNTEAFF
TRBJ1-2,TRBV5-1,CASSLTASGYGYTF
TRBJ2-7,TRBV27,CASSLNGNSYEQYF
TRBJ2-6,TRBV7-3,CASRGSGANVLTF
TRBJ2-7,TRBV2,CASKGGTGTYEQYF
TRBJ2-1,TRBV18,CASSPGLAGNTPSEQFF
TRBJ1-1,TRBV11-2,CASSGGVTPSDIKAFF
TRBJ1-5,TRBV5-6,CASSLGQGASQPQHF
TRBJ2-3,TRBV27,CASRSGLAGGDTQCF
TRBJ1-1,TRBV7-9,CASIQGGTEAFF
TRBJ1-2,TRBV18,CASRSPWDYGYTF
TRBJ2-7,TRBV27,CASSLSLTSRTEQYF
TRBJ2-7,TRBV28,CASSTLDQQYF
TRBJ2-7,TRBV4-3,CASSQDTQGKREQYF
TRBJ2-7,TRBV3-1,CASSQLPGREQYF
TRBJ2-5,TRBV19,CASRGGIETQYF